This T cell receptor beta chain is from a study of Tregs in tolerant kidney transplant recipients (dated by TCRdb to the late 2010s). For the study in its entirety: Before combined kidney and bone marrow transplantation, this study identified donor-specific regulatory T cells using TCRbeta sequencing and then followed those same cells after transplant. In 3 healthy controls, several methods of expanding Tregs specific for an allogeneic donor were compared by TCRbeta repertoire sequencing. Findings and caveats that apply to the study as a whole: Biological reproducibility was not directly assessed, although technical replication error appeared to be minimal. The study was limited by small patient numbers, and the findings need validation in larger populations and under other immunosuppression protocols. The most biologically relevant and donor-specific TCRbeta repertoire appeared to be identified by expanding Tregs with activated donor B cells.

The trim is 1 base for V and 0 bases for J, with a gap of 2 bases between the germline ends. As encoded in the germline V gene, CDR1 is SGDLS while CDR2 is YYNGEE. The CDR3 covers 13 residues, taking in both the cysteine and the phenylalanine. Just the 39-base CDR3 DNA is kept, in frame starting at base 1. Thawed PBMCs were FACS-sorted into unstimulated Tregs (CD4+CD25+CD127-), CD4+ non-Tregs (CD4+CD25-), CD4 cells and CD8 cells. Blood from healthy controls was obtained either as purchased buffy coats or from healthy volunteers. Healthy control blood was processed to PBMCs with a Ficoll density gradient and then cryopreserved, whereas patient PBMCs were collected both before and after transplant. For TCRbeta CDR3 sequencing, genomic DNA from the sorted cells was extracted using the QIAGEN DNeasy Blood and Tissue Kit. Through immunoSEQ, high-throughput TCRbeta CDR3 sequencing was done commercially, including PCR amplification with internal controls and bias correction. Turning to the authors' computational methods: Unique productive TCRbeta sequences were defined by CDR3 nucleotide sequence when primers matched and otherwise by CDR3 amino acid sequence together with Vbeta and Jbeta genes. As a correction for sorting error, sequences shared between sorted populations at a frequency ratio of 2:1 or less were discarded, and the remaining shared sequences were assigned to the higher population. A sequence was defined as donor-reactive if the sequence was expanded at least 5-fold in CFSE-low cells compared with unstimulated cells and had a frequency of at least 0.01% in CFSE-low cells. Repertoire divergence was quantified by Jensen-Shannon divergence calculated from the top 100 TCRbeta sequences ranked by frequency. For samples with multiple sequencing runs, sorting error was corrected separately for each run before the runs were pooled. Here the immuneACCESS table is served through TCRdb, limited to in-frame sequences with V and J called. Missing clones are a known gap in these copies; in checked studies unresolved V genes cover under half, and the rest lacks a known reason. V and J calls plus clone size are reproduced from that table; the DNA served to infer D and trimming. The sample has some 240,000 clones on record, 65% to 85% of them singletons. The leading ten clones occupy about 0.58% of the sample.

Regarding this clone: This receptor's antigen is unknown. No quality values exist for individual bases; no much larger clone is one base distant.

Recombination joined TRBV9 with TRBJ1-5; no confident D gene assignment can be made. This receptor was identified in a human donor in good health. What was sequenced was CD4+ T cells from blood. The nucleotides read TGTGCCAGCAGCGTAAGTAGCAATCAGCCCCAGCATTTT. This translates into CASSVSSNQPQHF. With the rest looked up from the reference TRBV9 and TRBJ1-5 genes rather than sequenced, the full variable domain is DSGVTQTPKHLITATGQRVTLRCSPRSGDLSVYWYQQSLDQGLQFLIQYYNGEERAKGNILERFSAQQFPDLHSELNLSSLELGDSALYFCASSVSSNQPQHFGDGTRLSIL.